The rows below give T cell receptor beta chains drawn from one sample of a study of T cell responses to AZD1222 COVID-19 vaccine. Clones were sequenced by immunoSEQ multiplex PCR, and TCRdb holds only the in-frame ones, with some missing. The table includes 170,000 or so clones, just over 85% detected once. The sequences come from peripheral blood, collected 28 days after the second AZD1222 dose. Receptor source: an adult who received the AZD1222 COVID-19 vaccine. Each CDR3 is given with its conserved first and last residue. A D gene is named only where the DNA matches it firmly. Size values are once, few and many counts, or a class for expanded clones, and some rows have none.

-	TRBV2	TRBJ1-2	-	CASSEGFGGYTF	TGTGCCAGCAGTGAAGGGTTTGGAGGCTACACCTTC
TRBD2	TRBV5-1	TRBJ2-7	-	CASSLVGTSSGEQYF	TGCGCCAGCAGCTTGGTAGGGACTAGTTCCGGCGAGCAGTACTTC
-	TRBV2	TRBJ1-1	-	CASSEGTEAFF	TGTGCCAGCAGTGAAGGTACTGAAGCTTTCTTT
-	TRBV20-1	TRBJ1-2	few	CSASPRTTQWYGYTF	TGCAGTGCTAGTCCCAGGACAACCCAATGGTATGGCTACACCTTC
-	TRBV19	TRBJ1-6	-	CASMTAYNSPLHF	TGTGCCAGTATGACAGCCTATAATTCACCCCTCCACTTT
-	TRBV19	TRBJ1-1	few	CATQWRVNTEAFF	TGTGCCACCCAATGGCGGGTGAACACTGAAGCTTTCTTT
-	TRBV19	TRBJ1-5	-	CASQQVIGQPQHF	TGTGCCAGTCAACAGGTGATCGGTCAGCCCCAGCATTTT
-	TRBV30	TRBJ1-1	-	CAWSQWANTEAFF	TGTGCCTGGTCTCAATGGGCTAACACTGAAGCTTTCTTT
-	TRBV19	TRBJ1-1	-	CASSLAGAAFF	TGTGCCAGTAGCCTTGCGGGGGCGGCTTTCTTT
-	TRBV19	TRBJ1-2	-	CASTSGLRVYGYTF	TGTGCCAGTACTAGTGGCCTGCGGGTCTATGGCTACACCTTC
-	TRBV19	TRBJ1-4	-	CASNQNRGGKLFF	TGTGCCAGTAACCAAAATCGGGGAGGAAAACTGTTTTTT
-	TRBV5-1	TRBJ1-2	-	CASSWGRGGPSGYTF	TGCGCCAGCAGCTGGGGCAGGGGTGGACCCTCCGGCTATACCTTC
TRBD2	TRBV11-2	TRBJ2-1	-	CASSGTSPSSYNEQFF	TGTGCCAGCAGCGGGACTAGCCCGAGCTCCTACAATGAGCAGTTCTTC
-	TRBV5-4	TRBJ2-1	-	CASFPGRNYNEQFF	TGTGCCAGCTTTCCGGGACGAAACTACAATGAGCAGTTCTTC
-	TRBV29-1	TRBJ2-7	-	CSVVSRDGAYEQYF	TGCAGCGTTGTTTCGAGGGACGGGGCATACGAGCAGTACTTC
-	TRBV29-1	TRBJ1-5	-	CSVSEGGKNQPQHF	TGCAGCGTTTCTGAGGGTGGGAAAAATCAGCCCCAGCATTTT
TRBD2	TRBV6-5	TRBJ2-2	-	CASIGLANTGELFF	TGTGCCAGCATCGGACTAGCCAACACCGGGGAGCTGTTTTTT
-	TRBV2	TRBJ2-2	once	CASSNRATGELFF	TGTGCCAGCAGCAACAGGGCAACCGGGGAGCTGTTTTTT
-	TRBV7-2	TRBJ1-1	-	CASSSHGGENTEAFF	TGTGCCAGCAGCTCTCACGGCGGGGAAAACACTGAAGCTTTCTTT
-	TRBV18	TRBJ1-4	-	CASSPRTNGEKLFF	TGTGCCAGCTCACCACGGACAAATGGGGAAAAACTGTTTTTT
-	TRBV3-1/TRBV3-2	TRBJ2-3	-	CASSQDWGSTDTQYF	TGTGCCAGCAGCCAAGATTGGGGTAGCACAGATACGCAGTATTTT
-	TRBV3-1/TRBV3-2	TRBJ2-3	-	CASSQVGQSLDTQYF	TGTGCCAGCAGCCAAGTCGGGCAAAGTCTGGATACGCAGTATTTT
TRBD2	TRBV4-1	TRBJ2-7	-	CASSLQRGGPNEQYF	TGCGCCAGCAGCCTTCAGCGGGGGGGCCCCAACGAGCAGTACTTC
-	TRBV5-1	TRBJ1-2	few	CASSSSYGYTF	TGCGCCAGCAGCTCCAGCTATGGCTACACCTTC